This is a list of T cell receptor beta chains from one sample in a study of cytomegalovirus exposure and HLA in healthy donors. Clones were sequenced by immunoSEQ multiplex PCR, and TCRdb holds only the in-frame ones, with some missing. The table records 150,000 or so clones, about 82% of them present only once. The sequenced material came from PBMCs. The receptors come from a female donor in good health and CMV-seronegative. CDR3s include the opening cysteine and the closing phenylalanine or tryptophan. The order of the fields is clone size, V gene, D gene, J gene, CDR3 protein, CDR3 DNA. A D gene is named only where the DNA matches it firmly. Clone size is stated in some rows and not others, as once, few, many or a class when expanded.

clone_size: few
v_call: TRBV7-9
d_call: TRBD2
j_call: TRBJ2-3
cdr3_aa: CASSLGTSGFTDTQYF
cdr3_nt: TGTGCCAGCAGCTTAGGGACTAGCGGTTTCACAGATACGCAGTATTTT

clone_size: NA
v_call: TRBV5-1
d_call: NA
j_call: TRBJ1-2
cdr3_aa: CASSRMQGGASGRYTF
cdr3_nt: TGCGCCAGCTCTAGGATGCAGGGAGGTGCGTCGGGTCGCTACACCTTC

clone_size: NA
v_call: TRBV6-1
d_call: TRBD1
j_call: TRBJ2-5
cdr3_aa: CASSEWTGVASQYF
cdr3_nt: TGTGCCAGCAGTGAATGGACAGGGGTCGCGTCCCAGTACTTC

clone_size: NA
v_call: TRBV6-1
d_call: NA
j_call: TRBJ2-1
cdr3_aa: CASGTSSYNEQFF
cdr3_nt: TGTGCCAGCGGGACAAGCTCCTACAATGAGCAGTTCTTC

clone_size: NA
v_call: TRBV30
d_call: NA
j_call: TRBJ2-6
cdr3_aa: CASDSSGANVLTF
cdr3_nt: TGTGCCTCCGACAGCTCTGGGGCCAACGTCCTGACTTTC

clone_size: NA
v_call: TRBV5-8
d_call: TRBD2
j_call: TRBJ2-5
cdr3_aa: CASSWGGEETQYF
cdr3_nt: TGTGCCAGCAGCTGGGGAGGGGAAGAGACCCAGTACTTC

clone_size: NA
v_call: TRBV7-2
d_call: TRBD2
j_call: TRBJ2-7
cdr3_aa: CASSLRATSGPLEQYF
cdr3_nt: TGTGCCAGCAGCTTAAGGGCGACTAGCGGCCCACTCGAGCAGTACTTC

clone_size: NA
v_call: TRBV5-4
d_call: TRBD2
j_call: TRBJ2-1
cdr3_aa: CASSFVHQTSGRTEQFF
cdr3_nt: TGTGCCAGCAGCTTTGTCCATCAGACTAGCGGGAGAACTGAGCAGTTCTTC

clone_size: NA
v_call: TRBV19
d_call: TRBD1
j_call: TRBJ2-5
cdr3_aa: CASRKGASGETQYF
cdr3_nt: TGTGCCAGTCGGAAGGGGGCCTCTGGGGAGACCCAGTACTTC

clone_size: NA
v_call: TRBV7-9
d_call: TRBD2
j_call: TRBJ2-3
cdr3_aa: CASSLVRSSGGTTDTQYF
cdr3_nt: TGTGCCAGCAGCTTAGTACGTTCTAGCGGGGGGACCACAGATACGCAGTATTTT

clone_size: NA
v_call: TRBV29-1
d_call: NA
j_call: TRBJ2-6
cdr3_aa: CSVALGVSSGANVLTF
cdr3_nt: TGCAGCGTTGCCCTCGGGGTGAGCTCTGGGGCCAACGTCCTGACTTTC

clone_size: NA
v_call: TRBV7-2
d_call: TRBD2
j_call: TRBJ2-5
cdr3_aa: CASSSGLAEETQYF
cdr3_nt: TGTGCCAGCAGCTCGGGACTAGCGGAAGAGACCCAGTACTTC

clone_size: NA
v_call: TRBV27
d_call: TRBD1
j_call: TRBJ1-6
cdr3_aa: CASSPRDSPHYNSPLHF
cdr3_nt: TGTGCCAGCAGTCCCCGGGACAGTCCCCACTATAATTCACCCCTCCACTTT

clone_size: NA
v_call: TRBV7-8
d_call: TRBD2
j_call: TRBJ2-2
cdr3_aa: CASSSEPGGGNTGELFF
cdr3_nt: TGTGCCAGCAGCTCCGAACCCGGGGGGGGAAACACCGGGGAGCTGTTTTTT

clone_size: NA
v_call: TRBV19
d_call: TRBD1
j_call: TRBJ1-2
cdr3_aa: CASKDRDHYGYTF
cdr3_nt: TGTGCCAGTAAGGACAGGGACCACTATGGCTACACCTTC

clone_size: NA
v_call: TRBV6-5
d_call: NA
j_call: TRBJ2-3
cdr3_aa: CASRWRGWQDTQYF
cdr3_nt: TGTGCCAGCAGGTGGCGGGGCTGGCAAGATACGCAGTATTTT

clone_size: NA
v_call: TRBV4-1
d_call: NA
j_call: TRBJ1-1
cdr3_aa: CASSQAGQPVNTEAFF
cdr3_nt: TGCGCCAGCAGCCAAGCCGGACAACCGGTGAACACTGAAGCTTTCTTT